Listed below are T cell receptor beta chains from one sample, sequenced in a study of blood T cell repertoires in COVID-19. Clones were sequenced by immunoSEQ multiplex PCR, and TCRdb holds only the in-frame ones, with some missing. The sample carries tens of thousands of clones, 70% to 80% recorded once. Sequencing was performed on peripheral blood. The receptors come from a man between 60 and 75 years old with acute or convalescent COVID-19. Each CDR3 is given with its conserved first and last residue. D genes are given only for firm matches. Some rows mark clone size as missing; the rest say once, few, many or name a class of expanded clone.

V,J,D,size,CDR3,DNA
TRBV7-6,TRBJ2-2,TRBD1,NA,CASSSTGAGTGELFF,TGTGCCAGCAGCTCGACAGGGGCGGGCACCGGGGAGCTGTTTTTT
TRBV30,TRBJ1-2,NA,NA,CAWSVPGGDYGYTF,TGTGCCTGGAGTGTACCCGGAGGGGACTATGGCTACACCTTC
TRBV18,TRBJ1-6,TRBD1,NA,CASSPAGGNSPLHF,TGTGCCAGCTCACCGGCAGGGGGGAATTCACCCCTCCACTTT
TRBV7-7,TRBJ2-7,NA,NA,CASSFPRGLTYEQYF,TGTGCTAGCAGCTTCCCTAGGGGCCTTACCTACGAGCAGTACTTC
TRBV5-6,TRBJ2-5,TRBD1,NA,CASSWTGVGETQYF,TGTGCCAGCAGCTGGACAGGGGTGGGAGAGACCCAGTACTTC
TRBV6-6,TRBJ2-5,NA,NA,CASSYSRRAETQYF,TGTGCCAGCAGTTACTCCAGGAGGGCAGAGACCCAGTACTTC
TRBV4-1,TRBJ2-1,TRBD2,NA,CASSQGASGLLNEQFF,TGCGCCAGCAGCCAAGGGGCTAGCGGCCTGTTGAATGAGCAGTTCTTC
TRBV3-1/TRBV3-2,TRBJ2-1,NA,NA,CASSQSSVGGGEQFF,TGTGCCAGCAGCCAATCTAGCGTGGGAGGGGGAGAGCAGTTCTTC
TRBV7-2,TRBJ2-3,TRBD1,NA,CASSLGQGTDTQYF,TGTGCCAGCAGCCTCGGACAGGGCACAGATACGCAGTATTTT
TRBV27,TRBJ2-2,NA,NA,CASSLSGGTGELFF,TGTGCCAGCAGTTTATCGGGGGGAACCGGGGAGCTGTTTTTT
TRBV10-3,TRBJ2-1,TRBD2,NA,CAISGTSGSSYNEQFF,TGTGCCATCAGTGGGACTAGCGGGAGCTCCTACAATGAGCAGTTCTTC
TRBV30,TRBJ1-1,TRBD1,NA,CAWSARDRGNTEAFF,TGTGCCTGGAGCGCCCGGGACAGGGGGAACACTGAAGCTTTCTTT
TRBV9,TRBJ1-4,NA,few,CASSVDSDEKLFF,TGTGCCAGCAGCGTCGATAGTGATGAAAAACTGTTTTTT